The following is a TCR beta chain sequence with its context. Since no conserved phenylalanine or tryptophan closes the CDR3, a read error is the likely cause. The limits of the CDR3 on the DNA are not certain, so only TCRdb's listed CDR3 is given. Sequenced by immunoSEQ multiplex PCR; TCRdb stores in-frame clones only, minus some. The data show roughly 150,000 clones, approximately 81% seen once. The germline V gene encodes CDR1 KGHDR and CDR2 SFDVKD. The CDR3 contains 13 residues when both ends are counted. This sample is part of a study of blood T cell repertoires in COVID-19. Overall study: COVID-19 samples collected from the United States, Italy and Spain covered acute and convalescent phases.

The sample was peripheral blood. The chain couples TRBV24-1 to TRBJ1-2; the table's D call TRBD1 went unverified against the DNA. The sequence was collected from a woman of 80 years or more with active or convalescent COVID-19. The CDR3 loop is CATSDSMSDRGNL.